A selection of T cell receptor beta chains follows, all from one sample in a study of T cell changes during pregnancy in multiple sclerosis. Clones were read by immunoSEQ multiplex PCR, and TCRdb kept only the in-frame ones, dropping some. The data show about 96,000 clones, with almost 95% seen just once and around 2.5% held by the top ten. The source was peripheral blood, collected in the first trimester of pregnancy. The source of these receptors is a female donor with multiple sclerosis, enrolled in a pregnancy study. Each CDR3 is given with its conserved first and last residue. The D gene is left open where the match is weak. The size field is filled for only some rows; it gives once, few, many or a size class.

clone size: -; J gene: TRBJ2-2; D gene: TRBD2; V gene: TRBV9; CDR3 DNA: TGTGCCAGCAGCGTCGTAGCGGGAGCGGCCGGGGAGCTGTTTTTT; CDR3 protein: CASSVVAGAAGELFF
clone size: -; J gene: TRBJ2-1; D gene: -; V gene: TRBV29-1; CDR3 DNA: TGCAGCGCTCGTGGGAGGAAATATGAGCAGTTCTTC; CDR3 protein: CSARGRKYEQFF
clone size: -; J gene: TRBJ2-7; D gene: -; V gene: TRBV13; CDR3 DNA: TGTGCCAGCAGCCCCCGGGATTCCTACGAGCAGTACTTC; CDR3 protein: CASSPRDSYEQYF
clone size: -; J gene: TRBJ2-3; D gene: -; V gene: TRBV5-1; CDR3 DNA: TGCGCCAGCAGCTTGGACTCCCCACTCACAGATACGCAGTATTTT; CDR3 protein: CASSLDSPLTDTQYF
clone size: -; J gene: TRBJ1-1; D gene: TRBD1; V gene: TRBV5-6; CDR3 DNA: TGTGCCAGCAGCTACCGACAGGGGGGTGAAGCTTTCTTT; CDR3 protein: CASSYRQGGEAFF
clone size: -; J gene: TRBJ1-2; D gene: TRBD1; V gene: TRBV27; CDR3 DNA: TGTGCCAGCAGTTTCCAAGGACAGGCTAGGGGCTACACCTTC; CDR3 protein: CASSFQGQARGYTF
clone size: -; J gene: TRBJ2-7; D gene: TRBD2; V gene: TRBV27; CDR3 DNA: TGTGCCAGCAGTTCGGGACTAGCGGGCTACGAGCAGTACTTC; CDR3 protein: CASSSGLAGYEQYF
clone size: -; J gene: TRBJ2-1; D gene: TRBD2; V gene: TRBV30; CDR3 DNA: TGTGCCTGGAGTGTAGGCGGGAGGGCCTACAATGAGCAGTTCTTC; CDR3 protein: CAWSVGGRAYNEQFF
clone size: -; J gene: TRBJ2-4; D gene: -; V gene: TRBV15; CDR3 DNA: TGTGCCACCAGCAGAGTTGGGGTCGGGGGAGGTCTAGCCAAAAACATTCAGTACTTC; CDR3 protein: CATSRVGVGGGLAKNIQYF
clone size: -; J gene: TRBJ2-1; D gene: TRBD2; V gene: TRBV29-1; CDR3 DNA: TGCAGCGTGCAGACTAGCGGGGATTACAATGAGCAGTTCTTC; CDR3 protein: CSVQTSGDYNEQFF
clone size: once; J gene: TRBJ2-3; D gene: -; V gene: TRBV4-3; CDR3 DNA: TGCGCCAGCAGCCAAGGTCCCGCTGCCGGGTATACGCAGTATTTT; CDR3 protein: CASSQGPAAGYTQYF
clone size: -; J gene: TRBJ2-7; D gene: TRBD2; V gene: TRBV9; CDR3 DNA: TGTGCCAGCAGCGTAGCCGGTAGCGGGGGTTACGAGCAGTACTTC; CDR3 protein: CASSVAGSGGYEQYF
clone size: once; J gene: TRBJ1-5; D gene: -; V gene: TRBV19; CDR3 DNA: TGTGCCAGTAGTAGCCCCCGCTTACAGCGAGGTACTAGATATAGCAATCAGCCCCAGCATTTT; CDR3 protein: CASSSPRLQRGTRYSNQPQHF
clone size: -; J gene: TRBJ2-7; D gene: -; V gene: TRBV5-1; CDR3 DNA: TGCGCCAGCAGCCCCTTTGGGGAGCCCTACGAGCAGTACTTC; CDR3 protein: CASSPFGEPYEQYF
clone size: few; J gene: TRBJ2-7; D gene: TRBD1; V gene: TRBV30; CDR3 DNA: TGTGCCTGGAGTGTACCTTCTCGGACAGGGAACTCCTACGAGCAGTACTTC; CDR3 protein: CAWSVPSRTGNSYEQYF
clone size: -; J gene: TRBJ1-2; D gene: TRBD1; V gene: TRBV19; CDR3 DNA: TGTGCCAGTAGTACCGGACAGGGTGGCTATGGCTACACCTTC; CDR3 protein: CASSTGQGGYGYTF
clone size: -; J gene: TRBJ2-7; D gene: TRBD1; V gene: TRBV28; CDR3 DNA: TGTGCCAGCAGGGGACAGGGTGTCGACGAGCAGTACTTC; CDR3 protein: CASRGQGVDEQYF
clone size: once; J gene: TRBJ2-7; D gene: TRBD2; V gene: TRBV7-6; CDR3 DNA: TGTGCCAGCAGCTTATCTCGCGCGGGAGGTACATACGAGCAGTACTTC; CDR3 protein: CASSLSRAGGTYEQYF
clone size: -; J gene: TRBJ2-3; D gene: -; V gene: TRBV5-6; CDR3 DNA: TGTGCCAGCAGCCCCGGGAGTATCGCAGATACGCAGTATTTT; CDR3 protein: CASSPGSIADTQYF
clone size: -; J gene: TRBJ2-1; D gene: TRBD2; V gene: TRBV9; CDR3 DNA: TGTGCCAGCAGCGTCTCGGGACTAGCATCCCCGCAGTTCTTC; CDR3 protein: CASSVSGLASPQFF
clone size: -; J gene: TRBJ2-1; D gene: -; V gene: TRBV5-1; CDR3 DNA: TGCGCCAGCAGCTCCCTTACTAGCCCCCTTGGGGATGAGCAGTTCTTC; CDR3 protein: CASSSLTSPLGDEQFF
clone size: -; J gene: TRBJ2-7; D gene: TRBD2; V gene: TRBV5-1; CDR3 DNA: TGCGCCAGCAGCTCAGGGACTAGCGGGAGAGGAGAGCAGTACTTC; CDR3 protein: CASSSGTSGRGEQYF
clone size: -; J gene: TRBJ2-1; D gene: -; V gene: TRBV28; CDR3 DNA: TGTGCCAGCAGTTTGGGCAGCATTGAGCAGTTCTTC; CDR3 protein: CASSLGSIEQFF
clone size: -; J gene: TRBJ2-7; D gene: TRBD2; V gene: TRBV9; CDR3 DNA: TGTGCCAGCAGCGTACGGGGCCGGGAGGGCCTCAACGAGCAGTACTTC; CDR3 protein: CASSVRGREGLNEQYF
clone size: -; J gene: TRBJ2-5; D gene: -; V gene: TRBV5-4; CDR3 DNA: TGTGCCAGCAGCCGGGGTTCGGGAGAGACCCAGTACTTC; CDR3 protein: CASSRGSGETQYF
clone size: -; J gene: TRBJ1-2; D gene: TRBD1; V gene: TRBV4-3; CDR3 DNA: TGCGCCAGCAGCCAAGGGACAGGGGGCCCCTTGGGGTCTAACTATGGCTACACCTTC; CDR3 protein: CASSQGTGGPLGSNYGYTF
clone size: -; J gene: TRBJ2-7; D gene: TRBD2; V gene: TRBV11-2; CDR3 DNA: TGTGCCAGCAGGGATACTAGCGGGAGCTACGAGCAGTACTTC; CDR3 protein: CASRDTSGSYEQYF
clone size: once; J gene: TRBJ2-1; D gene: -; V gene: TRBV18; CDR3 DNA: TGTGCCAGCTCACCCCGAGGCGAGTACAATGAGCAGTTCTTC; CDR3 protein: CASSPRGEYNEQFF
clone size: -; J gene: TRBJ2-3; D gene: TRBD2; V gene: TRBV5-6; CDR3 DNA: TGTGCCAGCAGCGTGACTAGCGGGAGACGACTTACGCAGTATTTT; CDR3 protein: CASSVTSGRRLTQYF
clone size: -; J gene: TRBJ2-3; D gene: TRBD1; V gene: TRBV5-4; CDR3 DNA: TGTGCCAGCAGCTCCCCTCGACAGGGGGCGCCAGATACGCAGTATTTT; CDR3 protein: CASSSPRQGAPDTQYF
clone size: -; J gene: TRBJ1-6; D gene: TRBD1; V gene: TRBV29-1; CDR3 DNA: TGCAGCGTCCGGACAGGGGGAGATTCACCCCTCCACTTT; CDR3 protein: CSVRTGGDSPLHF
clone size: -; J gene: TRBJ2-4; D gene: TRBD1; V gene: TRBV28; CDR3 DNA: TGTGCCAGCAGATTGCAGGGGGCGTTTGACAAAAACATTCAGTACTTC; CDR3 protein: CASRLQGAFDKNIQYF
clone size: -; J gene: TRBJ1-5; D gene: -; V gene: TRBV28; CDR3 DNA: TGTGCCAGCAGTCCCCTAGCGGGGGGGTTGGGTCAGCCCCAGCATTTT; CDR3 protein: CASSPLAGGLGQPQHF
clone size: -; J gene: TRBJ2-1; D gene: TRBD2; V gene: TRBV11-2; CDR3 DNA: TGTGCCAGCAGTTTCGGGAGGGCCAATGAGCAGTTCTTC; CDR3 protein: CASSFGRANEQFF
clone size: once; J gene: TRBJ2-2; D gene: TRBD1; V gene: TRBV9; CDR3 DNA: TGTGCCAGCAGCGTAGTCCCGGGACAGGGGGCTGCCGGGGAGCTGTTTTTT; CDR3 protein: CASSVVPGQGAAGELFF
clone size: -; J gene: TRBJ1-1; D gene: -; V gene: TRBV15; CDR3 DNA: TGTGCCACCAGCAGAGATCGTTCAGGGAACACTGAAGCTTTCTTT; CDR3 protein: CATSRDRSGNTEAFF
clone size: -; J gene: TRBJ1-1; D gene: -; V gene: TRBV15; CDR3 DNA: TGTGCCACCATCTCCTTGGGGGGGGCGGGGTACACTGAAGCTTTCTTT; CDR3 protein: CATISLGGAGYTEAFF
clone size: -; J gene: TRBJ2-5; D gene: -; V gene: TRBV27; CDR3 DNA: TGTGCCAGCAGTCGGGACACTGAAGAGACCCAGTACTTC; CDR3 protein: CASSRDTEETQYF
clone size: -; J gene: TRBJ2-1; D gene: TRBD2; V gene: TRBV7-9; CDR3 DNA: TGTGCCAGCAGCGAAGGGGGACTAGCGGGAGATGAGCAGTTCTTC; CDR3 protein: CASSEGGLAGDEQFF
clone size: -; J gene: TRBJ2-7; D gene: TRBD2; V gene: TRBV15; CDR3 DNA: TGTGCCACCAGCAGATCCCGGACTAGCGGGAGTGTCGAGCAGTACTTC; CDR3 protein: CATSRSRTSGSVEQYF
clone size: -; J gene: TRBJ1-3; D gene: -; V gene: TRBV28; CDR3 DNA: TGTGCCAGCAGTTCCCGGGACACTTTTGGAAACACCATATATTTT; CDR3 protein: CASSSRDTFGNTIYF
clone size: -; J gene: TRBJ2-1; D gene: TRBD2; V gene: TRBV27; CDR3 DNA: TGTGCCAGCAGAGAGGAAGCGGGGGACTTCAATGAGCAGTTCTTC; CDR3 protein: CASREEAGDFNEQFF
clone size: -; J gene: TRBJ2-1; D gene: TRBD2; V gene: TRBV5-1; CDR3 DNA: TGCGCCAGCAGCTTCTGGACTAGCGGGGACAATGAGCAGTTCTTC; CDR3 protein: CASSFWTSGDNEQFF
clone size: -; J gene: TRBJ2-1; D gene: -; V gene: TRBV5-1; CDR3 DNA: TGCGCCAGCAGCTTACCGGGACATGACTACAATGAGCAGTTCTTC; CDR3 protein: CASSLPGHDYNEQFF
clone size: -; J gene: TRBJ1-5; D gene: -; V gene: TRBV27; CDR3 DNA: TGTGCCAGCAGTTTCAGGGGTTTTAATCAGCCCCAGCATTTT; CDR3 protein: CASSFRGFNQPQHF
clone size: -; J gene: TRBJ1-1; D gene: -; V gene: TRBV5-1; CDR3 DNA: TGCGCCAGCAGCTGGAGTGGAGGCCCCATGAACACTGAAGCTTTCTTT; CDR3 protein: CASSWSGGPMNTEAFF
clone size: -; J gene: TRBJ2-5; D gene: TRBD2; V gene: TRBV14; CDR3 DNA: TGTGCCAGCAGCCAAGAGGGGGGGGTCAGAGAGACCCAGTACTTC; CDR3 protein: CASSQEGGVRETQYF
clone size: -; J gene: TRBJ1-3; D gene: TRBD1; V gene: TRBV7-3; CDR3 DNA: TGTGCCAGCAGCTCCCCCGGGACAGGGGGAAACACCATATATTTT; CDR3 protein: CASSSPGTGGNTIYF
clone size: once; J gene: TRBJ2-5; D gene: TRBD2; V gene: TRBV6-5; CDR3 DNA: TGTGCCAGCAGTACCCTAGCGGGAGGGGGAGAGACCCAGTACTTC; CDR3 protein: CASSTLAGGGETQYF
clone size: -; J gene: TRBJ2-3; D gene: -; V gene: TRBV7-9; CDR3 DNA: TGTGCCAGCAGCTTAGGGCCTAGCGTGTCAGATACGCAGTATTTT; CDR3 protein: CASSLGPSVSDTQYF
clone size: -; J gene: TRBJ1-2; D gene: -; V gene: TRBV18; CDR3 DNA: TGTGCCAGCTCACCTGTAGGACAGCCGAACTATGGCTACACCTTC; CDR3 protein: CASSPVGQPNYGYTF
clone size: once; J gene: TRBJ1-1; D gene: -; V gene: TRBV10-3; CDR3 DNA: TGTGCCATCAGTGAGTCCTCGTCTAAAACTTTCTTT; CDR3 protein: CAISESSSKTFF
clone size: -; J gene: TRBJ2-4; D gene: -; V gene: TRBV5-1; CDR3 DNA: TGCGCCAGCAGCTTGGGGGACACCGGAAACATTCAGTACTTC; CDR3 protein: CASSLGDTGNIQYF
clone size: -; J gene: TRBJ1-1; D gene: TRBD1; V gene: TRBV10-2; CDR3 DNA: TGCGCCAGCAGAAACAGACAGGGAATGGTAGCTTTCTTT; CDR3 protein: CASRNRQGMVAFF
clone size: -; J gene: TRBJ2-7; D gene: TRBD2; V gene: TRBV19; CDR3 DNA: TGTGCCAGTAGTCAAGCGGGAGGATTCGAGCAGTACTTC; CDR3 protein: CASSQAGGFEQYF